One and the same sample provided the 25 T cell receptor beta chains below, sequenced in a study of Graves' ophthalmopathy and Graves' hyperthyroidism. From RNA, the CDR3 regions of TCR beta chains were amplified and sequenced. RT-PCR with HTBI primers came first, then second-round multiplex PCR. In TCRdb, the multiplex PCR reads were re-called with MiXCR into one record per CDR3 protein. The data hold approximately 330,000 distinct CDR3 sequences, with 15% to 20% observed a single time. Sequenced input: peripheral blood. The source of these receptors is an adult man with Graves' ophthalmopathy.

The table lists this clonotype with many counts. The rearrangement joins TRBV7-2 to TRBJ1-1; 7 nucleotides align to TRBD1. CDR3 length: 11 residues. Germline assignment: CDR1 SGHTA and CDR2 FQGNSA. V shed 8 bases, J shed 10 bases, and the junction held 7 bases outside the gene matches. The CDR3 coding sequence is TGTGCCAGCTCCAGGGGGGTTTTAGCTTTCTTT. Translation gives CASSRGVLAFF.

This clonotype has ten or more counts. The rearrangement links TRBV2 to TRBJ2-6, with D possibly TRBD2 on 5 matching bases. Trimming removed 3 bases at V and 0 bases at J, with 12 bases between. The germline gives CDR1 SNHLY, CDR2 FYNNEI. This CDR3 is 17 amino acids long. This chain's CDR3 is CASSDVGISSGANVLTF. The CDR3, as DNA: TGTGCCAGCAGTGACGTCGGGATTAGCTCTGGGGCCAACGTCCTGACTTTC.

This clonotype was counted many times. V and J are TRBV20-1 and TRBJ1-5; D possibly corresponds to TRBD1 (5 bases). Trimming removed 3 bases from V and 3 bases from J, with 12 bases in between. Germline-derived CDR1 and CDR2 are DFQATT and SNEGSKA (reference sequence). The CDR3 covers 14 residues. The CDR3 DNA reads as TGCAGTGCTAGTTTAGGACAAAACAATCAGCCCCAGCATTTT. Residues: CSASLGQNNQPQHF.

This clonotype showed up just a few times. The CDR3 bases are TGCAGTGCTAAGAAAAGCGGGAGCTCCTACAATGAGCAGTTCTTC. Its translation is CSAKKSGSSYNEQFF. This chain joins TRBV20-1 and TRBJ2-1, with 8 bases aligning to TRBD2. This CDR3 spans 15 amino acids. Trimming cost V 4 bases and J 0 bases; bases outside gene matches: 5. CDR1 and CDR2 (germline): DFQATT, SNEGSKA (reference sequence).

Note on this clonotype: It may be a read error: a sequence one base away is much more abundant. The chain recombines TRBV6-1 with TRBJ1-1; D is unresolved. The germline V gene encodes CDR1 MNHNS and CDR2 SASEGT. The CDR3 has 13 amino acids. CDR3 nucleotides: TGTGCCAGCGGTGAGAGATCGAACACTGAAGCTTTCTTT. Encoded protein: CASGERSNTEAFF.

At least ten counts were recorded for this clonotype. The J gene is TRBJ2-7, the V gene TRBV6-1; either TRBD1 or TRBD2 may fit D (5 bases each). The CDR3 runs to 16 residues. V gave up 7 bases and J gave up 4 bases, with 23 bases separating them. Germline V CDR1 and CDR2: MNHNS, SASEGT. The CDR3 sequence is CASTRGLARGGYEQYF. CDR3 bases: TGTGCCAGCACCCGGGGTCTGGCGAGGGGTGGGTACGAGCAGTACTTC.

This chain's CDR3 is CASSSRGQGETEAFF. CDR3 DNA sequence: TGTGCCAGCAGCAGCAGGGGACAGGGAGAAACTGAAGCTTTCTTT. The rearrangement links TRBV7-8 to TRBJ1-1, with TRBD1 matching over 9 bases. Trimming took 5 bases from V and 5 from J; bases not matched to a gene: 9. The germline gives CDR1 SGHVS, CDR2 FQNEAQ. The CDR3 is made up of 15 amino acids.

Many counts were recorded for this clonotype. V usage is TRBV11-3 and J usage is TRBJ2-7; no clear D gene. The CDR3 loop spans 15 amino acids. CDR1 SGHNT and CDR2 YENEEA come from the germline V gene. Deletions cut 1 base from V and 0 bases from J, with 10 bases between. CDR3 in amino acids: CASSLGGANSYEQYF. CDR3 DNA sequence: TGTGCCAGCAGCTTAGGCGGAGCCAACTCCTACGAGCAGTACTTC.

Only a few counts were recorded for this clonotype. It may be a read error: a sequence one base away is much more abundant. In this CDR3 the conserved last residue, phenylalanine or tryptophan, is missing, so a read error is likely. DNA for the CDR3: TGCAGCGTGAGGTCAGATAGTAAGGCTAATTCACCCCTCCACCTT. It encodes CSVRSDSKANSPLHL. V is TRBV29-1 and J is TRBJ1-6; D gene uncertain. The CDR3 extends over 15 amino acids. CDR1 and CDR2 (germline): SQVTM, ANQGSEA. The V end lost 6 bases, the J end lost 6 bases, and 18 bases lay between the germline ends.

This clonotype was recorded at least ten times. CDR3 residues: CSVEGREGSYEQYF. The CDR3 region has the DNA TGCAGCGTTGAAGGGCGGGAGGGCTCCTACGAGCAGTACTTC. This chain uses TRBV29-1 with TRBJ2-7, with 9 bases fitting TRBD2. This CDR3 has 14 amino acids. The V gene end was trimmed by 1 base and the J gene end by 0 bases; junction bases not matched to a gene: 1. Germline V CDR1 and CDR2: SQVTM, ANQGSEA.

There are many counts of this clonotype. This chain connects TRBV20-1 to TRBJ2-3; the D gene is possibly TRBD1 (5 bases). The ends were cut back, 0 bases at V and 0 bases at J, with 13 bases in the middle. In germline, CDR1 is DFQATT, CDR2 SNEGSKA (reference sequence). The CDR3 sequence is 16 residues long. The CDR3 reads CSARDRAGSSTDTQYF. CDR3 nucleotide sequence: TGCAGTGCTAGAGATAGGGCAGGGTCTAGCACAGATACGCAGTATTTT.

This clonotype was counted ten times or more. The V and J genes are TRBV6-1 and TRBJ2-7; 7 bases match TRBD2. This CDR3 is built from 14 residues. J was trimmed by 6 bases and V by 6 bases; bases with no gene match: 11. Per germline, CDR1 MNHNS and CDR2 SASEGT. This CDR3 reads CASRPTSTPGEQYF. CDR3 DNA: TGTGCCAGCAGACCGACTAGCACCCCCGGCGAGCAGTACTTC.

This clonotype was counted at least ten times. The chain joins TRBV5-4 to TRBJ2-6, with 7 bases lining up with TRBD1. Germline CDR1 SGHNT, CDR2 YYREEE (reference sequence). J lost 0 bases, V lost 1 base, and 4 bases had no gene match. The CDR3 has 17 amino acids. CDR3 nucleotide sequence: TGTGCCAGCAGCTTGAGGGACAGACTCTCTGGGGCCAACGTCCTGACTTTC. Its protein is CASSLRDRLSGANVLTF. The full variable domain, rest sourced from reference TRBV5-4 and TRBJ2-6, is ETGVTQSPTHLIKTRGQQVTLRCSSQSGHNTVSWYQQALGQGPQFIFQYYREEENGRGNFPPRFSGLQFPNYSSELNVNALELDDSALYLCASSLRDRLSGANVLTFGAGSRLTVL.

In DNA, the CDR3 is TGCGCCAGCAGCTTGATAGGGGGCGGGAACTATGGCTACACCTTC. Protein product: CASSLIGGGNYGYTF. The chain combines TRBV5-1 with TRBJ1-2; 7 bases fit TRBD1. J lost 2 bases, V lost 1 base, and 5 bases had no gene match. Germline loops: CDR1 SGHRS, CDR2 YFSETQ. This CDR3 has 15 residues.

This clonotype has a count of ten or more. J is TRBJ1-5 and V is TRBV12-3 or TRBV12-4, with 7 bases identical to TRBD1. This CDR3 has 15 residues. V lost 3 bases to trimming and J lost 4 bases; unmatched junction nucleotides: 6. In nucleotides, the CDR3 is TGTGCCAGCAGTTTCTCCGGGACAGAAAATCAGCCCCAGCATTTT. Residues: CASSFSGTENQPQHF.

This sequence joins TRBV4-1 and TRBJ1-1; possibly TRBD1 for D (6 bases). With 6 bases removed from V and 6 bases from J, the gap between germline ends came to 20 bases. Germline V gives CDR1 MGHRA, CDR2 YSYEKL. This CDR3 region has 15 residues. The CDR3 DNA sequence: TGCGCCAGCAGACCCCGGCCAGGGGCAATGGCTGAAGCTTTCTTT. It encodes CASRPRPGAMAEAFF.

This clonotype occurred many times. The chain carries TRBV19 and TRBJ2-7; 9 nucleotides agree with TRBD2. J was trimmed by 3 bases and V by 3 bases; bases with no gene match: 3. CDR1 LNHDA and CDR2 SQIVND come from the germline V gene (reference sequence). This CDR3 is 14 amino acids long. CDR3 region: CASSMNSGGYEQYF. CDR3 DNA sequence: TGTGCCAGTAGTATGAATAGCGGGGGCTACGAGCAGTACTTC.

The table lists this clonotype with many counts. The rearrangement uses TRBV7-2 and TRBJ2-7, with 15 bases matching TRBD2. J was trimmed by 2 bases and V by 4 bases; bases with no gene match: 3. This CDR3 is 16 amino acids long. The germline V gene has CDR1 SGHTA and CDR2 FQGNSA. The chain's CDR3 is CASSYGTSGGTYEQYF. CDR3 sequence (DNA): TGTGCCAGCAGCTACGGGACTAGCGGGGGGACCTACGAGCAGTACTTC.

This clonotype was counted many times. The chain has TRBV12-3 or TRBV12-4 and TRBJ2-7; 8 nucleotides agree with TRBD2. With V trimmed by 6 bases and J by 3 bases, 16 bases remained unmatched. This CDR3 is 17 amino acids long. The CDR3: CASSSLRKAGAGYEQYF. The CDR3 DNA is TGTGCCAGCAGCTCTCTTAGAAAAGCGGGAGCGGGCTACGAGCAGTACTTC.

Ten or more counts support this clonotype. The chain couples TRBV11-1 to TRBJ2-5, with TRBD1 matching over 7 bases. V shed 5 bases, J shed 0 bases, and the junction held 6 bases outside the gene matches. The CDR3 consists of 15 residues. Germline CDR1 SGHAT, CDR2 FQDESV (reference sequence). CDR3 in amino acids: CASSTGQQHQETQYF. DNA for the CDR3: TGTGCCAGCAGCACGGGACAGCAACACCAAGAGACCCAGTACTTC.

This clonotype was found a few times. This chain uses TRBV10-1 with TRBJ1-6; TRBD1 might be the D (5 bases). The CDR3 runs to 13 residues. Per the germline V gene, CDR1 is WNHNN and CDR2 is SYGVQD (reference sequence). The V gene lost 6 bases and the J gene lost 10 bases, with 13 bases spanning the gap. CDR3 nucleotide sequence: TGCGCCAGCAGCGCCAGGGAGAGATCACCCCTCCACTTT. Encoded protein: CASSARERSPLHF.

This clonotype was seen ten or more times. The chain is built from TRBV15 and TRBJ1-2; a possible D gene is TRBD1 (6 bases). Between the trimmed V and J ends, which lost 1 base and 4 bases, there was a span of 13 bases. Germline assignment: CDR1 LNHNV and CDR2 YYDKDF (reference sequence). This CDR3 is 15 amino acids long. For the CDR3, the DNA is TGTGCCACCAGCAGAGGAGATACAGGGCGCTATGGCTACACCTTC. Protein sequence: CATSRGDTGRYGYTF.

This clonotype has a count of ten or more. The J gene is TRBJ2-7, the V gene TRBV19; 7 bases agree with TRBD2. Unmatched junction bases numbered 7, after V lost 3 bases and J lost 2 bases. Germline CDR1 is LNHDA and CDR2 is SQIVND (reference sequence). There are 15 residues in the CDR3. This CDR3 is CASSMGGGAPYEQYF. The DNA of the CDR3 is TGTGCCAGTAGTATGGGCGGGGGAGCACCCTACGAGCAGTACTTC.

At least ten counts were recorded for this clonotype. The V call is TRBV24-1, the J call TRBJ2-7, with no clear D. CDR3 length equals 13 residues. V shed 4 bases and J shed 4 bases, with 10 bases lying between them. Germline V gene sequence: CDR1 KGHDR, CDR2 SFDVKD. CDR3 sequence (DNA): TGTGCCACCAGTGAAGGCAGTAAATACGAGCAGTACTTC. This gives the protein CATSEGSKYEQYF.

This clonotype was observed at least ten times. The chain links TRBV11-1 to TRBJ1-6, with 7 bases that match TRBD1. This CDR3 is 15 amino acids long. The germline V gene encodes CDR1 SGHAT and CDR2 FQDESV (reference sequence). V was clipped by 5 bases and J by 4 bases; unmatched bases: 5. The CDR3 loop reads CASSRTGSYNSPLHF. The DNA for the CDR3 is TGTGCCAGCAGCCGGACAGGATCGTATAATTCACCCCTCCACTTT.